The TCR beta chain described here comes from a study of T cell changes during pregnancy in multiple sclerosis. The CDR3 length is 14 residues. V shed 3 bases, J shed 5 bases, and the junction held 6 bases outside the gene matches. Per germline, CDR1 SGHTA and CDR2 FQGNSA. Profiling relied on immunoSEQ multiplex PCR, and the TCRdb table lists in-frame clones only, not all of them. This table has 55,000 to 65,000 clones, around 90% appearing once. Sequencing used peripheral blood, obtained in the first trimester of pregnancy. This receptor was obtained from a female donor in good health, enrolled as a control in a pregnancy study. This sequence joins TRBV7-2 and TRBJ2-5; TRBD2 matches 7 bases. The CDR3, as DNA: TGTGCCAGCAGCTTGGAGCGGGGACGGGAGACCCAGTACTTC. Amino acids: CASSLERGRETQYF.